This T cell receptor (beta chain) is drawn from a study of a mutant IDH1 vaccine in newly diagnosed glioma. Stated time point: baseline, week 1 (first vaccination visit). Treatment denoted: pre-vaccination baseline after standard-of-care therapy. Tumors from donors were new WHO grade 3 or 4 IDH1-mutant astrocytomas with ATRX loss. Germline V gives CDR1 SEHNR, CDR2 FQNEAQ (reference sequence). The CDR3 contains 15 residues. J was trimmed by 2 bases and V by 6 bases; bases with no gene match: 2. Measured with immunoSEQ multiplex PCR; TCRdb has only the in-frame clones, and not every one. Of 30,000 to 35,000 clones in the sample, about four fifths were seen once.

The sequence was obtained from a man aged 45-65 years with glioma. Some clones in this sample may be carry-over from other donors' samples. This specimen was peripheral blood mononuclear cells (PBMCs), taken from a glioma patient treated with radiotherapy, temozolomide or both. This sequence joins TRBV7-9 and TRBJ2-2, with TRBD2 matching 11 bases. Here the CDR3 reads CASRGTSGNTGELFF. Here the CDR3 DNA reads TGTGCCAGCAGGGGGACTAGCGGAAACACCGGGGAGCTGTTTTTT.